This T cell receptor (beta chain) is drawn from a study of CD8 T cells in Susac syndrome. Study as a whole: Among the Susac syndrome patients who underwent sequencing, more than 5 had clinically active disease, while fewer than ten of them were in remission.

Notes on this clonotype: As yet, its antigen is unknown.

Random hexamers were used to reverse transcribe an amount of roughly 0.45 to 1 ug RNA. The amplification used immunoSEQ multiplex PCR on TCR beta CDR3; it spanned 54 Vbeta and 13 Jbeta. TCRdb called the immunoSEQ multiplex PCR reads again in MiXCR, with one record for every CDR3 protein. The sample records about 240,000 distinct CDR3 sequences, 90% to 96% being singletons. The study, taken as a whole, reports: Clonal expansion was not observed in the Susac syndrome CD4+ T cell repertoires.

Negative isolation yielded the CD8+ and CD4+ T cells, while FACS enriched the TEMRA cells. V was cut by 0 bases and J by 11 bases, with 12 bases left in between. The CDR3 covers 13 residues. Germline V gives CDR1 MNHNY, CDR2 SVGAGI (reference sequence). The rearrangement links TRBV6-6 to TRBJ2-3; D is possibly TRBD1 (6 bases). The sequence derives from a human donor with Susac syndrome. Sequenced sample: CD4+ T cells from PBMCs. The CDR3, as DNA: TGTGCCAGCAGTTACTCTCGGACAGACGGGCAGTATTTT. This sequence encodes CASSYSRTDGQYF.